This is a list of T cell receptor beta chains from one sample in a study of OX40 agonist ivuxolimab in advanced cancers. The method was immunoSEQ multiplex PCR; TCRdb's version includes in-frame clones alone and lacks a portion of them. The sample gives around 41,000 clones, 88% of which show up once; 13% is in the top ten. The sample consisted of CD4+ or CD8+ T cells sorted from blood, taken in a trial of the OX40 agonist ivuxolimab. These receptors were taken from an adult with an advanced solid tumor such as melanoma, head and neck, liver or kidney cancer. The CDR3 runs from the conserved cysteine through the conserved F or W. A D gene is named only where the DNA matches it firmly. The listing skips clone size in some rows; elsewhere it reads once, few, many or a size class.

CAWTGQGGEKLFF	TGTGCCTGGACCGGACAGGGCGGTGAAAAACTGTTTTTT	TRBD1	TRBJ1-4	TRBV30	-
CASSPGLGSYGYTF	TGTGCCAGCTCACCGGGTTTGGGGTCCTATGGCTACACCTTC	-	TRBJ1-2	TRBV18	-
CAWSRRTGELFF	TGTGCCTGGAGTCGACGCACCGGGGAGCTGTTTTTT	-	TRBJ2-2	TRBV30	once
CASSPQVRVGYGYTF	TGTGCCAGCAGTCCCCAGGTCAGGGTGGGCTATGGCTACACCTTC	-	TRBJ1-2	TRBV28	-
CASSSPKRVYSYEQYF	TGTGCCAGCAGTTCCCCGAAGCGGGTATACTCCTACGAGCAGTACTTC	-	TRBJ2-7	TRBV28	-
CASSPHLRDTQYF	TGTGCCAGCAGCCCCCACTTACGGGATACGCAGTATTTT	-	TRBJ2-3	TRBV4-2	-
CASSLSSGNTIYF	TGTGCCAGCAGCCTGTCCTCTGGAAACACCATATATTTT	-	TRBJ1-3	TRBV11-2	-
CASSTDSPYEQYF	TGTGCCAGCAGTACGGACAGCCCCTACGAGCAGTACTTC	-	TRBJ2-7	TRBV28	-
CASSGRGLNTEAFF	TGTGCCAGCAGCGGCAGGGGGCTGAACACTGAAGCTTTCTTT	TRBD1	TRBJ1-1	TRBV7-9	-
CASSLGTSGYEQYF	TGTGCCAGCAGCTTAGGGACTAGCGGCTACGAGCAGTACTTC	TRBD2	TRBJ2-7	TRBV11-2	-
CASSSQGAGETQYF	TGTGCCAGCAGCTCACAGGGGGCAGGGGAGACCCAGTACTTC	TRBD1	TRBJ2-5	TRBV5-4	-
CASSEDRIKNIQYF	TGTGCCAGCAGTGAGGACAGGATCAAAAACATTCAGTACTTC	TRBD1	TRBJ2-4	TRBV2	few
CASSVGLAELYEQYF	TGTGCCAGCAGCGTAGGCCTAGCGGAACTCTACGAGCAGTACTTC	TRBD2	TRBJ2-7	TRBV9	once
CAWSDLAGSYNEQFF	TGTGCCTGGAGTGATCTAGCCGGCTCCTACAATGAGCAGTTCTTC	-	TRBJ2-1	TRBV30	-